The T cell receptor beta chain under discussion was sequenced for a study of monozygotic twins with inflammatory bowel disease. TCRdb re-called the 5' RACE reads and shows each CDR3 protein once, DNA omitted. The sample holds around 380,000 distinct CDR3 sequences. The material sequenced was blood. The sequence was obtained from a human donor with ulcerative colitis or Crohn's disease, or a healthy co-twin of an affected twin (not recorded which).

CDR3 loop: CASRWDSTYEQYF. The chain recombines TRBV2 with TRBJ2-7; no DNA is available, so the TRBD1 call from TCRdb remains unchecked. Germline lookup yields CDR1 SNHLY and CDR2 FYNNEI. The CDR3 is 13 residues long.